The source of this TCR beta chain is a study of memory CD4+ T cells and cytomegalovirus serostatus. This clone was recorded only once. Its specificity is unknown. Points from the study as a whole: Suggested: most of the CMV-linked TCR signature lies in CD4+ memory cells.

Single viable CD3+CD4+CD8-CD45RO+ cells were sorted as the memory CD4+ T cells. Clones were read by immunoSEQ multiplex PCR, and TCRdb kept only the in-frame ones, dropping some. Of some 46,000 clones listed, roughly 80% are singletons. This clonotype was obtained from an adult in good health and CMV-seronegative. The sequenced material came from memory CD4+ T cells from blood.

The CDR3 reads CASSLGPQGEQFF. CDR3 sequence (DNA): TGTGCCAGCAGCTTAGGTCCCCAGGGGGAGCAGTTCTTC. This rearrangement joins TRBV7-3 to TRBJ2-1, with D possibly TRBD1 on 6 matching bases. The CDR3 length is 13 residues. Germline V gene lookup returns CDR1 SGHTA and CDR2 FQGTGA. Trimming took 2 bases from V and 10 from J, leaving 12 bases between them.